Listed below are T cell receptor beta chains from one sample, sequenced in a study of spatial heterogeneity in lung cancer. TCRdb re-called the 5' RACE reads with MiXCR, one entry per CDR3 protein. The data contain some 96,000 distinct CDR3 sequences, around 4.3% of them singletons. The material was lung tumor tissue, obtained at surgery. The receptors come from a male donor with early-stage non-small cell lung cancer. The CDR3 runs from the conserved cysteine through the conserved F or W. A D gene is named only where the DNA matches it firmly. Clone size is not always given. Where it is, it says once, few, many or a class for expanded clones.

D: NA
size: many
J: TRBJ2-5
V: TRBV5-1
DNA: TGCGCCAGCAGCTTCGAGGGGGAGACCCAGTACTTC
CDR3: CASSFEGETQYF

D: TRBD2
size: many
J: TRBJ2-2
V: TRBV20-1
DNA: TGCAGTGCTAGAGGACTAGCGGGTATAATGAACACCGGGGAGCTGTTTTTT
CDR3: CSARGLAGIMNTGELFF

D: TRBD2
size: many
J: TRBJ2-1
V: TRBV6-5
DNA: TGTGCCAGCAGACCACTAGCGGGAGTAGACTCCTACAATGAGCAGTTCTTC
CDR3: CASRPLAGVDSYNEQFF

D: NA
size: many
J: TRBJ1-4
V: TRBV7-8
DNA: TGTGCCAGCAGCTTCTCCAATGGGGCTAATGAAAAACTGTTTTTT
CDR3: CASSFSNGANEKLFF

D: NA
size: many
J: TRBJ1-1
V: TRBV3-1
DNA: TGTGCCAGCAGCCAAGATATGAACACTGAAGCTTTCTTT
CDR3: CASSQDMNTEAFF

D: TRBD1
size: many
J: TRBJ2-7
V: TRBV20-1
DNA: TGCAGTGCCCCAATGACAGGGAGAAGCAACGAGCAGTACTTC
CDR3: CSAPMTGRSNEQYF

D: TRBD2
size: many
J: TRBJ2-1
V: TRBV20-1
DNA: TGCAGTGGTCGGCGGGAGGAATACAATGAGCAGTTCTTC
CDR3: CSGRREEYNEQFF

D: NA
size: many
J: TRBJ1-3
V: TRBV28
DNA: TGTGCCAGCAGTTTTACGAACACCATATATTTT
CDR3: CASSFTNTIYF

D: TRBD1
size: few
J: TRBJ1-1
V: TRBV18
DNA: TGTGCCAGCTCAACGGGACAGGGATATCCGACTGAAGCTTTCTTT
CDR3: CASSTGQGYPTEAFF

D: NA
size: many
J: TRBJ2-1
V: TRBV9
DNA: TGTGCCAGCAGCCCGCGCCCAGGGGTTACGCATGAGCAGTTCTTC
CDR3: CASSPRPGVTHEQFF

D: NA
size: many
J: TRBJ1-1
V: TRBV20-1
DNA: TGCAGTGCCCGTCGACGCACGTCGGACACTGAAGCTTTCTTT
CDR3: CSARRRTSDTEAFF

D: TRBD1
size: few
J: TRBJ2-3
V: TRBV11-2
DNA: TGTGCCAGCAGCTCTAGTCCGAGGGGGCCACGCACAGATACGCAGTATTTT
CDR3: CASSSSPRGPRTDTQYF

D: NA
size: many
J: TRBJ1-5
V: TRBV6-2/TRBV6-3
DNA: TGTGCCAGCAGTTACTGGCAGGCTGGACAGCCCCAGCATTTT
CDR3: CASSYWQAGQPQHF

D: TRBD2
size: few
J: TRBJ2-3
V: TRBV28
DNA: TGTGCCAGCAAGACTAGCGGGAGCACAGATACGCAGTATTTT
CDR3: CASKTSGSTDTQYF

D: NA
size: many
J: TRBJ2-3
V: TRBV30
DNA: TGTGCCTGGAGTGTGAGTGCAGATACGCAGTATTTT
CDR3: CAWSVSADTQYF

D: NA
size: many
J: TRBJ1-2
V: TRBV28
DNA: TGTGCCAGCAGTTTGTGGGGCGCTAACTATGGCTACACCTTC
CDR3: CASSLWGANYGYTF

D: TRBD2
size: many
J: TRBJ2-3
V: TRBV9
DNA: TGTGCCAGCAGCGGGACTAGCGGGAGTGGGGCAGATACGCAGTATTTT
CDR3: CASSGTSGSGADTQYF

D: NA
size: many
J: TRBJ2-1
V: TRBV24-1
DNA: TGTGCCACCAGTGATTTGCAAGCGGCAGGTTACAATGAGCAGTTCTTC
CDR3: CATSDLQAAGYNEQFF

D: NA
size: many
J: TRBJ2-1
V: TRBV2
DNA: TGTGCCAGCAGAACCGCCTACAATGAGCAGTTCTTC
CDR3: CASRTAYNEQFF

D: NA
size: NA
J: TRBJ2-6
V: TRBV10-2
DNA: TGCGCCAGCAGTCCCGGCTCCCCAGTTTCAGGCGTCCTGACTTTC
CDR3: CASSPGSPVSGVLTF

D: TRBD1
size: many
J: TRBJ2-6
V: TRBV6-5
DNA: TGTGCCAGCAGTTACTCTTGGACAGGCTTCTCTGGGGCCAACGTCCTGACTTTC
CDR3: CASSYSWTGFSGANVLTF

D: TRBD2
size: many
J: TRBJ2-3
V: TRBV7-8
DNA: TGTGCCAGCAGCGACGCGGGGGTAGTGTCCGCAGATACGCAGTATTTT
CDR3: CASSDAGVVSADTQYF

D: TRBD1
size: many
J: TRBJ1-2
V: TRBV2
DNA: TGTGCCAGCAGTGCGGGACAGTTAGCTAACTATGGCTACACCTTC
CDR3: CASSAGQLANYGYTF

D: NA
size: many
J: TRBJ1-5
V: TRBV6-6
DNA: TGTGCCAGCAGTGCCAATCAGCCCCAGCATTTT
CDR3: CASSANQPQHF

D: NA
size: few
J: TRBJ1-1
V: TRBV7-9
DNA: TGTGCCAGCAGCCGGACTGAATTCATAGGGGAAGCTTTCTTT
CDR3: CASSRTEFIGEAFF

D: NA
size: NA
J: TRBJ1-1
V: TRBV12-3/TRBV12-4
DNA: TGTGCCAGCAGTCCCATGACAGGCACTATCACTGAAGCTTTCTTT
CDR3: CASSPMTGTITEAFF

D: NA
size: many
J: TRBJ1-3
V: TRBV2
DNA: TGTGCCAGCAGCAAGGCCTCTGGAAACACCATATATTTT
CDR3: CASSKASGNTIYF

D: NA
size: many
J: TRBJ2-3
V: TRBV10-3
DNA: TGTGCCATCGCGGCCCCTTCCGGGAGCCCAGATACGCAGTATTTT
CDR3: CAIAAPSGSPDTQYF

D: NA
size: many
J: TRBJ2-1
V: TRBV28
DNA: TGTGCCAGCAGTTTATGGCCCAACTCCTACAATGAGCAGTTCTTC
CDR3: CASSLWPNSYNEQFF

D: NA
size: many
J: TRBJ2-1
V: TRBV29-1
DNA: TGCAGCGCAGGGTTTTCCCGAGCTGAGCAGTTCTTC
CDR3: CSAGFSRAEQFF

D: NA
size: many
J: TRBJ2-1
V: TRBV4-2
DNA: TGTGCCAGCAGCCTTACTAGGTCTGATGAGCAGTTCTTC
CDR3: CASSLTRSDEQFF

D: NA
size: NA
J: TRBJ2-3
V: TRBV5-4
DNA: TGTGCCAGCGGCTTGGACATCGCCACAGATACGCAGTATTTT
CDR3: CASGLDIATDTQYF

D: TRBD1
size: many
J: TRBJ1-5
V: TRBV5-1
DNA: TGCGCCAGCAGCCCTTGGACAGGTAGCAATCAGCCCCAGCATTTT
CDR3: CASSPWTGSNQPQHF

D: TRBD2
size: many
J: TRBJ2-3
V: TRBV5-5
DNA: TGTGCCAGCAGCTTTTCAATAAGTAGCGGGAGGACAGATACGCAGTATTTT
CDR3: CASSFSISSGRTDTQYF

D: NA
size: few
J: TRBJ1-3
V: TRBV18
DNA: TGTGCCAGCTGTAGGACCTCTGGAAACACCATATATTTT
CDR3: CASCRTSGNTIYF

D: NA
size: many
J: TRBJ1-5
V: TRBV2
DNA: TGTGCCACCGCTGTCCTGCAAGATCAGCCCCAGCATTTT
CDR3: CATAVLQDQPQHF

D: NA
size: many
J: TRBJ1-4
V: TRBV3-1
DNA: TGTGCCAGCAGCCAAGATTTGACGGGCCAAAAAGAAAAACTGTTTTTT
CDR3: CASSQDLTGQKEKLFF

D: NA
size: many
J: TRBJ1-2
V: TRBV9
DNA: TGTGCCAGCAGCGTAGGAGGGACGTGGGGCGAGTATGGCTACACCTTC
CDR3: CASSVGGTWGEYGYTF

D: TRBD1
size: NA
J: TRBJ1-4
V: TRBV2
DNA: TGTGCCAGCATGGAAGGGACAGGGGCTGAAAAACTGTTTTTT
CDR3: CASMEGTGAEKLFF

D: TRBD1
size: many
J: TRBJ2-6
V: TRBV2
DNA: TGTGCCAGCAACGACAGGGCAGGCTCTGGGGCCAACGTCCTGACTTTC
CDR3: CASNDRAGSGANVLTF

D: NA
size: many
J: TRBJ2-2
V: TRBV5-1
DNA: TGCGCCAGCAGCTTGGGCCCGGGAGTTGGGGACACCGGGGAGCTGTTTTTT
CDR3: CASSLGPGVGDTGELFF